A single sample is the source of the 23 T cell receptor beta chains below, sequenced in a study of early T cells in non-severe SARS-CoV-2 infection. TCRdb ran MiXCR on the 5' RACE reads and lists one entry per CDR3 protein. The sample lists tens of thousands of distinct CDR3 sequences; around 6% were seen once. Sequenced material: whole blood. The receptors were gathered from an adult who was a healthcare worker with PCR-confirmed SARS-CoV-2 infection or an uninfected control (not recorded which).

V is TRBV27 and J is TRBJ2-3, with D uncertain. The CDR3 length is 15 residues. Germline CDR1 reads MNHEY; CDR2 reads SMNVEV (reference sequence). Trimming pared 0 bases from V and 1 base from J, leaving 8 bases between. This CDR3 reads CASSLSALGTDTQYF. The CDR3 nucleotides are TGTGCCAGCAGTTTATCCGCCCTGGGCACAGATACGCAGTATTTT.

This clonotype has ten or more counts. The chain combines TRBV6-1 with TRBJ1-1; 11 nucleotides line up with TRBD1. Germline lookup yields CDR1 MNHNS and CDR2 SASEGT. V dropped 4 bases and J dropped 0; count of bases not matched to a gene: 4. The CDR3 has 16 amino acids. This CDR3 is CASSARTGGLNTEAFF. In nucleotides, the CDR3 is TGTGCCAGCAGTGCGCGGACAGGGGGCTTGAACACTGAAGCTTTCTTT.

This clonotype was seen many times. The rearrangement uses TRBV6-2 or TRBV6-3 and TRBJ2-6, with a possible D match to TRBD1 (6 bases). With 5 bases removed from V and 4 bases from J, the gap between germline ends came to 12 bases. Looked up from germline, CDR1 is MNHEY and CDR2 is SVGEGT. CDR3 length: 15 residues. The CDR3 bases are TGTGCCAGCAGTCAACAGGGAATAGGGGCCAACGTCCTGACTTTC. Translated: CASSQQGIGANVLTF.

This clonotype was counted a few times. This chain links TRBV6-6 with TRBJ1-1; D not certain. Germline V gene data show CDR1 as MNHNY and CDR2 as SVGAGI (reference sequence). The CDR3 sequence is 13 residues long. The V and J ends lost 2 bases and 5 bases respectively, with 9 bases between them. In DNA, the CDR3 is TGTGCCAGCAGTTACCTCCCGGGAACTGAAGCTTTCTTT. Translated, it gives CASSYLPGTEAFF.

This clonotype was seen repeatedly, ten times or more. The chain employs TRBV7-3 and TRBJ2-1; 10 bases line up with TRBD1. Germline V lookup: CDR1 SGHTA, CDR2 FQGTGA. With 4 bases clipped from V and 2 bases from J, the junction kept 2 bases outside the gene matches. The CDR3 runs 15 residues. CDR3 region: CASSWGQGTYNEQFF. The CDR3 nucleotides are TGTGCCAGCAGCTGGGGACAGGGGACCTACAATGAGCAGTTCTTC.

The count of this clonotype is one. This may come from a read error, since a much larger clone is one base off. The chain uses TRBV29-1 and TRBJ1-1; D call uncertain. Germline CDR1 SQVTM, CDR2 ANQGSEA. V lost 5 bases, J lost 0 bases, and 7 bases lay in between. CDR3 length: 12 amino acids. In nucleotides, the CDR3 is TGCAGCGTTACATACATGAACACTGAAGCTTTCTTT. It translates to CSVTYMNTEAFF.

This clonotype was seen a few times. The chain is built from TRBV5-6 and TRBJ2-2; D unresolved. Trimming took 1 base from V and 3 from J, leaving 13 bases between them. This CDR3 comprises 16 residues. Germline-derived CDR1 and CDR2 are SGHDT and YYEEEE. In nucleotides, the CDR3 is TGTGCCAGCAGCTTGAATTTTCTGACCCACACCGGGGAGCTGTTTTTT. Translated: CASSLNFLTHTGELFF.

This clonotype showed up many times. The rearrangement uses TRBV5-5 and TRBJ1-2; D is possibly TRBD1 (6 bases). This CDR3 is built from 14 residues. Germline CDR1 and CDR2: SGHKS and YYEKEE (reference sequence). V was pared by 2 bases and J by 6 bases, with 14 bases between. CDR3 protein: CASSLLTGPDGYTF. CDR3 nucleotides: TGTGCCAGCAGCTTACTAACAGGGCCGGATGGCTACACCTTC.

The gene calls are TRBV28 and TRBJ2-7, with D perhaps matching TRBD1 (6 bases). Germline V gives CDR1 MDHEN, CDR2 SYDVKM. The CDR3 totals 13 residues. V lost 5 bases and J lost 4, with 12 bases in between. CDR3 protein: CASSPLGGYEQYF. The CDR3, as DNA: TGTGCCAGCAGTCCCCTAGGGGGTTACGAGCAGTACTTC. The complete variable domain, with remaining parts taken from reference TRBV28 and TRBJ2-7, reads DVKVTQSSRYLVKRTGEKVFLECVQDMDHENMFWYRQDPGLGLRLIYFSYDVKMKEKGDIPEGYSVSREKKERFSLILESASTNQTSMYLCASSPLGGYEQYFGPGTRLTVT.

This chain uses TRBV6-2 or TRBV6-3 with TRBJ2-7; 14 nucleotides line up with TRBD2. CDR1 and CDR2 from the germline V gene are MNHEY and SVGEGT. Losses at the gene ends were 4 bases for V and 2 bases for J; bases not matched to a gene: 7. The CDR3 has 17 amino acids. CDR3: CASSSPGLAGDPYEQYF. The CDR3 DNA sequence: TGTGCCAGCAGTTCGCCGGGACTAGCGGGGGACCCCTACGAGCAGTACTTC.

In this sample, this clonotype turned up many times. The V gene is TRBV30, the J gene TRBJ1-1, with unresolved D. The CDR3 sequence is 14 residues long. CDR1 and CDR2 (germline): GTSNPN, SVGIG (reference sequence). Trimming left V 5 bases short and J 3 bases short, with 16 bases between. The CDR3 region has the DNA TGTGCCTGGGTGAGGGAGGTGAGATACACTGAAGCTTTCTTT. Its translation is CAWVREVRYTEAFF.

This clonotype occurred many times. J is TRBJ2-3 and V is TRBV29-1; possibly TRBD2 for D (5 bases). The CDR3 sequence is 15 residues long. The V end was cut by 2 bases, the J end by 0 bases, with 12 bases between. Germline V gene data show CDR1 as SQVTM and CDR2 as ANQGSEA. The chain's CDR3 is CSVEPASLSTDTQYF. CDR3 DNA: TGCAGCGTTGAACCGGCTAGCCTTAGCACAGATACGCAGTATTTT.

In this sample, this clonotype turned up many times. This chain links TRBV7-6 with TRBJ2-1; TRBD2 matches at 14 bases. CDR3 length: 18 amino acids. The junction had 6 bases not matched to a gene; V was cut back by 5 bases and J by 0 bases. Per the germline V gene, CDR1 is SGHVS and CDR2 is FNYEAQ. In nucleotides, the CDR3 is TGTGCCAGCAGCCAGACTAGCGGGAGGGCCGACTCCTACAATGAGCAGTTCTTC. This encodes CASSQTSGRADSYNEQFF. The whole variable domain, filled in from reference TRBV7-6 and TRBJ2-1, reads GAGVSQSPRYKVTKRGQDVALRCDPISGHVSLYWYRQALGQGPEFLTYFNYEAQQDKSGLPNDRFSAERPEGSISTLTIQRTEQRDSAMYRCASSQTSGRADSYNEQFFGPGTRLTVL.

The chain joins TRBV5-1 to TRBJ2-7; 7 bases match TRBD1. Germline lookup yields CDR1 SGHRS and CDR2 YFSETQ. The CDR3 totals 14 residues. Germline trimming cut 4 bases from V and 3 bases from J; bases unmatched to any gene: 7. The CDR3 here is CASSRTGPLYEQYF. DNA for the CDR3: TGCGCCAGCAGCAGGACAGGACCACTCTACGAGCAGTACTTC.

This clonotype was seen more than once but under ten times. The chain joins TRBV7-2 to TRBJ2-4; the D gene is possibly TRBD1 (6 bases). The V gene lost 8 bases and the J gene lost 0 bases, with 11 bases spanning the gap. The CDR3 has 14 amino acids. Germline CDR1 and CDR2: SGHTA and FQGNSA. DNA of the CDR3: TGTGCCAGCGCAGGGGTTGTAGCCAAAAACATTCAGTACTTC. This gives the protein CASAGVVAKNIQYF.

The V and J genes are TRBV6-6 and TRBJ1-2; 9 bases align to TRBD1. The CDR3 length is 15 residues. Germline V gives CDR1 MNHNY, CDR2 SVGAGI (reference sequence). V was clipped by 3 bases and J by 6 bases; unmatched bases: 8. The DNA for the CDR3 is TGTGCCAGCAGTTATCCCCGTACAGGGGGCGATGGCTACACCTTC. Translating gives CASSYPRTGGDGYTF.

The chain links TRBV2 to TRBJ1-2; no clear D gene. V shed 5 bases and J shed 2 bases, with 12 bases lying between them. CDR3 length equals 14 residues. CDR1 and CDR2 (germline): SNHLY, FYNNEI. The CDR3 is CASSNHNVNYGYTF. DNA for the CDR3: TGTGCCAGCAGTAACCACAATGTGAACTATGGCTACACCTTC.

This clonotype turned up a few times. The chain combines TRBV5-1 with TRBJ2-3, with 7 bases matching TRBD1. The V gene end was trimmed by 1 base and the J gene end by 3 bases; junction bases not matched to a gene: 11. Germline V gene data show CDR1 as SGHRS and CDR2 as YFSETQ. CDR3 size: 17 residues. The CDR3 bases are TGCGCCAGCAGCTTGTCGAAGGGGACAGTGGGTACAGATACGCAGTATTTT. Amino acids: CASSLSKGTVGTDTQYF.

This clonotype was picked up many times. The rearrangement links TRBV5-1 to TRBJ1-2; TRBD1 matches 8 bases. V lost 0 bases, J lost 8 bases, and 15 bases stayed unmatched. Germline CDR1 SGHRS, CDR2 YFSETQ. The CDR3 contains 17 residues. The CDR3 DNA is TGCGCCAGCAGCTTGGGACGGGACAGGCGCCCCCTCGGGGGCTACACCTTC. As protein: CASSLGRDRRPLGGYTF.

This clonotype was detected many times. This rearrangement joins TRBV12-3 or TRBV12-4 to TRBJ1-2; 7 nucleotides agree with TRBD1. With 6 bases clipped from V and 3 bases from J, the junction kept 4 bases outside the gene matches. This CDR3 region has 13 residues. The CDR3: CASSGQADYGYTF. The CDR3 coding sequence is TGTGCCAGCAGCGGACAGGCCGACTATGGCTACACCTTC.

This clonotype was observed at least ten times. CDR3: CSVDPGINYGYTF. The CDR3 bases are TGCAGCGTTGATCCAGGGATAAACTATGGCTACACCTTC. The chain links TRBV29-1 to TRBJ1-2, with D possibly being TRBD1 (5 bases). Looked up from germline, CDR1 is SQVTM and CDR2 is ANQGSEA. This CDR3 has 13 residues. Deletions cut 3 bases from V and 2 bases from J, with 10 bases between.

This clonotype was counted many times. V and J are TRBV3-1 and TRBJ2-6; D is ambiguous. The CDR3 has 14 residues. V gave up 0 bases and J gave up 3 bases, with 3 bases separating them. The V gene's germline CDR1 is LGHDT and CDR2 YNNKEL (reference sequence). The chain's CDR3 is CASSQDSGANVLTF. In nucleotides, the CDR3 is TGTGCCAGCAGCCAAGATAGTGGGGCCAACGTCCTGACTTTC.

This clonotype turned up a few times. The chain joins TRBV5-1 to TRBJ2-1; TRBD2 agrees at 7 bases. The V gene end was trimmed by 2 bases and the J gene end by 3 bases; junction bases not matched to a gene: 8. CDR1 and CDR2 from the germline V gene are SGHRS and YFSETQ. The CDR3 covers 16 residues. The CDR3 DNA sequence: TGCGCCAGCAGCTTTGGGCAACTAGCGAGCTACAATGAGCAGTTCTTC. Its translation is CASSFGQLASYNEQFF.